This TCR beta chain came from a study of PD-1 blockade in mismatch repair-deficient tumors. The study's findings and limits: Tumor-resident clones, often absent from pretreatment blood, expanded after pembrolizumab and then contracted.

As for this clone: Its specificity is unknown.

Repertoires were generated with immunoSEQ multiplex PCR, while TCRdb's copy carries only in-frame clones and drops some. This sample has around 38,000 clones; roughly 83% occur once, and the top ten carry approximately 22%. The CDR3 runs 17 residues. CDR1 SGHRS and CDR2 YFSETQ come from the germline V gene. V shed 2 bases and J shed 2 bases, with 20 bases lying between them. The specimen was peripheral blood, collected 4 weeks after starting pembrolizumab. The origin of this receptor is an adult with mismatch repair-deficient cancer. V usage is TRBV5-1 and J usage is TRBJ2-7; the D is unclear. The CDR3 bases are TGCGCCAGCAGCTTTTTGCCCGACCCCTCCCGAACCTACGAGCAGTACTTC. Translating gives CASSFLPDPSRTYEQYF.